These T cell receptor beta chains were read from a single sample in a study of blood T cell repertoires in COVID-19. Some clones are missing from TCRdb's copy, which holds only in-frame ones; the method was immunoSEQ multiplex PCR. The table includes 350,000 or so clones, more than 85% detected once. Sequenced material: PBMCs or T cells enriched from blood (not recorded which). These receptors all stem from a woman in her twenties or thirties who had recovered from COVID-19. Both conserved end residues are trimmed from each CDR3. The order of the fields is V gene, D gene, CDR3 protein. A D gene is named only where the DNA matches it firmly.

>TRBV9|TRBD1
ASSVRDRYSGNTIY
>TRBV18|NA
ASSITTSYEQY
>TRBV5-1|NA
ASSVDTSGANVLT
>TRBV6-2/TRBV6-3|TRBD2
ASSYPLAGGETQY
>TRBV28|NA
ASSFRGGLTEAF
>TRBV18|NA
ASSPNTTNTQY
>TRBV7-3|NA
ASSQGDTLQY
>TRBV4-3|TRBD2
ASSQEGTSGVLLLEQF
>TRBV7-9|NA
ASSLSRQSYGYT
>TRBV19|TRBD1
ASSTQGGNNQPQH
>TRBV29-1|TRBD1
SVEVRGRSYEQY
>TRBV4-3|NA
ASSQEAWNEQF
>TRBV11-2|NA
ASSLSVQDNEQF
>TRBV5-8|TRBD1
ASSYEKIRGNSPLH
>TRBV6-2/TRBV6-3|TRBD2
ASSYLFRTSRWDEQF
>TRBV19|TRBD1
ASKTGPSVGEKLF
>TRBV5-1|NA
ASSLVLSGSPYGYT
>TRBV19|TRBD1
ASSSTSDRGVEQY